In its sample, the clone carrying this T cell receptor beta chain was seen a few times. CDR3 length equals 16 residues. Germline loops: CDR1 SGHDT, CDR2 YYEEEE. V was clipped by 4 bases and J by 7 bases; unmatched bases: 12. The data are from a study of blood T cell repertoires in COVID-19. Profiled with immunoSEQ multiplex PCR; TCRdb holds only in-frame clones, not every one. Among approximately 100,000 clones, roughly 76% were seen once, and the ten largest hold roughly 15%. The sample taken for sequencing was peripheral blood. The receptor was derived from a woman of 80 years or more with active or convalescent COVID-19. The chain uses TRBV5-6 and TRBJ1-5; TRBD1 matches at 9 bases. CDR3 residues: CASSLGSTGGRQPQHF. The DNA of the CDR3 is TGTGCCAGCAGCCTGGGGAGCACAGGGGGCAGACAGCCCCAGCATTTT.